The 23 T cell receptor beta chains presented below share a single source sample, sequenced in a study of OX40 agonist ivuxolimab in advanced cancers. Using immunoSEQ multiplex PCR, the repertoire was profiled, and TCRdb retains in-frame clones only, with some absent. Of more than 50,000 clones listed, 87% are singletons. The starting material was CD4+ or CD8+ T cells sorted from blood, obtained in a trial of the OX40 agonist ivuxolimab. The receptors come from an adult with an advanced solid tumor such as melanoma, head and neck, liver or kidney cancer.

The V gene is TRBV6-4, the J gene TRBJ2-7, with D possibly TRBD2 on 6 matching bases. CDR3 size: 13 residues. V lost 4 bases, J lost 7 bases, and 14 bases lay in between. Looked up from germline, CDR1 is MRHNA and CDR2 is SNTAGT. The CDR3 DNA reads TGTGCCAGCAGTGCCGTCCGAGGAGGGGAGCAGTACTTC. Protein sequence: CASSAVRGGEQYF.

V and J are TRBV11-2 and TRBJ2-1; 7 bases align to TRBD2. Germline V gene sequence: CDR1 SGHAT, CDR2 FQNNGV. The CDR3 sequence is 16 residues long. J gave up 1 base and V 2 bases, and 5 bases lay outside the gene matches. For the CDR3, the DNA is TGTGCCAGCAGCTTATTCCGCGGGGGTTCCTACAATGAGCAGTTCTTC. Protein: CASSLFRGGSYNEQFF.

In this sample, this clone turned up once. This chain joins TRBV10-1 and TRBJ2-3; TRBD1 agrees at 9 bases. The CDR3 sequence is 12 residues long. Germline CDR1 WNHNN, CDR2 SYGVQD (reference sequence). The trim removed 8 bases at V and 3 bases at J, leaving 0 bases unmatched. CDR3 sequence (DNA): TGCGCCAGCGACAGGGGGACAGATACGCAGTATTTT. Translated: CASDRGTDTQYF.

The V call is TRBV7-8, the J call TRBJ2-2, with TRBD1 matching over 8 bases. Unmatched junction bases numbered 5, after V lost 5 bases and J lost 6 bases. The CDR3 is 14 residues long. Germline CDR1 reads SGHVS; CDR2 reads FQNEAQ. The CDR3 DNA follows: TGTGCCAGCAGCCGGACAGGGTTCGCCGGGGAGCTGTTTTTT. Protein sequence: CASSRTGFAGELFF. The whole variable domain, remainder taken from reference TRBV7-8 and TRBJ2-2, is GAGVSQSPRYKVAKRGQDVALRCDPISGHVSLFWYQQALGQGPEFLTYFQNEAQLDKSGLPSDRFFAERPEGSVSTLKIQRTQQEDSAVYLCASSRTGFAGELFFGEGSRLTVL.

CDR3 loop: CASSEKRQAMTEAFF. The CDR3 DNA reads TGTGCCAGCAGTGAAAAGCGGCAGGCGATGACTGAAGCTTTCTTT. The chain is built from TRBV6-1 and TRBJ1-1; D remains ambiguous. V dropped 2 bases and J dropped 5 bases, with 15 bases sitting between them. This CDR3 is 15 amino acids long. Germline V lookup: CDR1 MNHNS, CDR2 SASEGT.

The chain links TRBV15 to TRBJ2-2; D gene unclear. V was clipped by 1 base and J by 4 bases, with 10 bases between them. The CDR3 totals 15 residues. Germline V lookup: CDR1 LNHNV, CDR2 YYDKDF (reference sequence). In nucleotides, the CDR3 is TGTGCCACCAGCAGAGGTGGTGGGTCCACCGGGGAGCTGTTTTTT. Encoded protein: CATSRGGGSTGELFF.

This clone came up a few times. V is TRBV4-1 and J is TRBJ1-1; no clear D gene. The CDR3 is 14 residues long. The ends were cut back, 0 bases at V and 5 bases at J, with 10 bases in the middle. Germline CDR1 and CDR2: MGHRA and YSYEKL. CDR3 amino acids: CASSQEPLRTEAFF. DNA for the CDR3: TGCGCCAGCAGCCAAGAACCGCTTCGGACTGAAGCTTTCTTT.

This rearrangement joins TRBV30 to TRBJ2-3; 12 bases line up with TRBD1. The CDR3 totals 13 residues. CDR1 is GTSNPN and CDR2 is SVGIG in the germline V gene (reference sequence). The trim removed 8 bases at V and 7 bases at J, leaving 7 bases unmatched. This CDR3 reads CATGTGGGNTQYF. In nucleotides, the CDR3 is TGTGCCACCGGGACAGGGGGCGGTAATACGCAGTATTTT.

CDR3 bases: TGTGCCAGCAGTGATCAGGGACAGTCCTACGAGCAGTACTTC. Its protein is CASSDQGQSYEQYF. The chain joins TRBV6-5 to TRBJ2-7, with 7 nucleotides matching TRBD1. With V trimmed by 5 bases and J by 1 base, 5 bases remained unmatched. The CDR3 extends over 14 amino acids. Germline loops: CDR1 MNHEY, CDR2 SVGAGI.

The sample holds one count of this clone. This chain links TRBV18 with TRBJ2-1, with D tentatively TRBD1 (7 bases). The CDR3 covers 16 residues. The germline V gene encodes CDR1 KGHSH and CDR2 LQKENI. V was shortened by 4 bases and J by 4 bases, with 17 bases between the two germline ends. Here the CDR3 DNA reads TGTGCCAGCTCACTCACGCAGGGGGGATTTTACAATGAGCAGTTCTTC. It codes for CASSLTQGGFYNEQFF.

The rearrangement links TRBV10-2 to TRBJ2-7, with a possible D match to TRBD1 (8 bases). Germline CDR1 WSHSY, CDR2 SAAADI. The CDR3 covers 14 residues. In DNA form, the CDR3 reads TGCGCTACGGGAGGACAGGGTGGGAAGGACGAGCAGTACTTC. It translates to CATGGQGGKDEQYF.

The chain links TRBV6-1 to TRBJ2-7; 7 nucleotides agree with TRBD1. The germline CDR1 and CDR2 sequences are MNHNS and SASEGT. V lost 6 bases and J lost 3; bases outside the gene matches: 8. The CDR3 is 14 amino acids. The CDR3 sequence: CASSKDRAYYEQYF. Written as DNA, the CDR3 is TGTGCCAGCAGCAAAGACAGGGCCTACTACGAGCAGTACTTC.

The V and J genes are TRBV7-2 and TRBJ2-2, with 8 bases fitting TRBD2. V was clipped by 3 bases and J by 4 bases; unmatched bases: 7. CDR3 length equals 16 residues. The germline gives CDR1 SGHTA, CDR2 FQGNSA. The CDR3 bases are TGTGCCAGCAGCTTTTATTCGGGGGGGCGCACCGGGGAGCTGTTTTTT. This codes for CASSFYSGGRTGELFF. The full variable domain, completed using reference TRBV7-2 and TRBJ2-2, is GAGVSQSPSNKVTEKGKDVELRCDPISGHTALYWYRQSLGQGLEFLIYFQGNSAPDKSGLPSDRFSAERTGGSVSTLTIQRTQQEDSAVYLCASSFYSGGRTGELFFGEGSRLTVL.

The chain employs TRBV28 and TRBJ2-7; 7 bases fit TRBD1. The junction had 8 bases not matched to a gene; V was cut back by 6 bases and J by 0 bases. CDR1 and CDR2 (germline): MDHEN, SYDVKM. The CDR3 loop spans 15 amino acids. The CDR3 loop reads CASRWGQISSYEQYF. CDR3 bases: TGTGCCAGCAGATGGGGACAGATTAGCTCCTACGAGCAGTACTTC.

In this sample, this clone turned up once. The chain couples TRBV29-1 to TRBJ1-2; tentatively, D is TRBD1 (6 bases). CDR1 is SQVTM and CDR2 is ANQGSEA in the germline V gene. V shed 6 bases and J shed 6 bases, with 14 bases lying between them. CDR3 length: 12 amino acids. CDR3 in amino acids: CSVAQGRNGYTF. CDR3 nucleotides: TGCAGCGTCGCTCAGGGGAGGAATGGCTACACCTTC.

The gene calls are TRBV27 and TRBJ1-2; D is uncertain. This CDR3 comprises 13 residues. Germline V gene data show CDR1 as MNHEY and CDR2 as SMNVEV (reference sequence). V lost 6 bases, J lost 4 bases, and 12 bases lay in between. CDR3 DNA: TGTGCCAGCAGCCTTACCGGGATCTATGGCTACACCTTC. Protein sequence: CASSLTGIYGYTF.

The chain has TRBV10-3 and TRBJ1-5; a weak D match, TRBD1 (5 bases). V lost 5 bases, J lost 4 bases, and 9 bases lay in between. The CDR3 is 13 amino acids. Germline values: CDR1 ENHRY, CDR2 SYGVKD. For the CDR3, the DNA is TGTGCCATCAGTCGGCAGGGAAATCAGCCCCAGCATTTT. As protein: CAISRQGNQPQHF.

The gene calls are TRBV19 and TRBJ2-1, with 8 nucleotides matching TRBD2. The CDR3 sequence is 11 residues long. Germline CDR1 LNHDA, CDR2 SQIVND (reference sequence). J gave up 15 bases and V 9 bases, and 10 bases lay outside the gene matches. The CDR3 DNA sequence: TGTGCCAGCACTAGCGGTCTCCGGGGGTTCTTC. Translating it yields CASTSGLRGFF.

This clone was picked up a small number of times. The chain joins TRBV10-3 to TRBJ2-1, with 8 bases matching TRBD1. The CDR3 runs to 14 residues. The germline V gene has CDR1 ENHRY and CDR2 SYGVKD. V dropped 4 bases and J dropped 6; count of bases not matched to a gene: 5. The CDR3 DNA reads as TGTGCCATCAGTGTCGACAGGGGAAGCAATGAGCAGTTCTTC. This translates into CAISVDRGSNEQFF.

DNA for the CDR3: TGTGCCAGCAGCTCCCCCCGGGGCGATGAAAAACTGTTTTTT. Its protein is CASSSPRGDEKLFF. The J gene is TRBJ1-4, the V gene TRBV5-4; possibly TRBD1 for D (5 bases). Trimming left V 3 bases short and J 6 bases short, with 12 bases between. The CDR3 contains 14 residues. Germline loops: CDR1 SGHNT, CDR2 YYREEE (reference sequence).

This rearrangement joins TRBV11-2 to TRBJ2-7, with 14 bases that match TRBD2. J lost 10 bases, V lost 5 bases, and 10 bases had no gene match. This CDR3 is built from 15 residues. The germline gives CDR1 SGHAT, CDR2 FQNNGV. CDR3 protein: CASSAGTSGRPKQYF. The CDR3, as DNA: TGTGCCAGCAGCGCCGGGACTAGCGGGAGACCCAAACAGTACTTC. The full variable domain, in which reference TRBV11-2 and TRBJ2-7 provide the parts outside the CDR3, is EAGVAQSPRYKIIEKRQSVAFWCNPISGHATLYWYQQILGQGPKLLIQFQNNGVVDDSQLPKDRFSAERLKGVDSTLKIQPAKLEDSAVYLCASSAGTSGRPKQYFGPGTRLTVT.

The gene calls are TRBV2 and TRBJ1-1; D is uncertain. Germline loops: CDR1 SNHLY, CDR2 FYNNEI. The V gene lost 1 base and the J gene lost 5 bases, with 14 bases spanning the gap. The CDR3 has 15 amino acids. The CDR3: CASSEGYLRVTEAFF. CDR3 bases: TGTGCCAGCAGTGAAGGGTACCTTCGGGTAACTGAAGCTTTCTTT.

This chain links TRBV5-6 with TRBJ1-6; 7 bases line up with TRBD1. Germline values: CDR1 SGHDT, CDR2 YYEEEE. V lost 4 bases, J lost 14 bases, and 9 bases stayed unmatched. CDR3 length equals 13 residues. The CDR3 protein is CASSAPDRVSLHF. The CDR3 DNA reads as TGTGCCAGCAGCGCGCCCGACAGGGTTTCCCTCCACTTT.